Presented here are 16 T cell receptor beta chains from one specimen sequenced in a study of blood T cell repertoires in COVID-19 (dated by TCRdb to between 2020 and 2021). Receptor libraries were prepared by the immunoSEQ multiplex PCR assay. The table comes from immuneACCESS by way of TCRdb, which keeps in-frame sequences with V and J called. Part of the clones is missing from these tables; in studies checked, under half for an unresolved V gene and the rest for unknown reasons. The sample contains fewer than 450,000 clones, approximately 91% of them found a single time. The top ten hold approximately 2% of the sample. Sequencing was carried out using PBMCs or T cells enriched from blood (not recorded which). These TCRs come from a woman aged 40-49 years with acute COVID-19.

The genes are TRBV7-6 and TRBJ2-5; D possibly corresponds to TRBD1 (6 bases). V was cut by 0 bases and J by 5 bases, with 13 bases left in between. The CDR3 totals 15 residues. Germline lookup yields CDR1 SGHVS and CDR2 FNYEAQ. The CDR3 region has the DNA TGTGCCAGCAGCTTAGCGCTCAGGGGTGGGGAGACCCAGTACTTC. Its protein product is CASSLALRGGETQYF.

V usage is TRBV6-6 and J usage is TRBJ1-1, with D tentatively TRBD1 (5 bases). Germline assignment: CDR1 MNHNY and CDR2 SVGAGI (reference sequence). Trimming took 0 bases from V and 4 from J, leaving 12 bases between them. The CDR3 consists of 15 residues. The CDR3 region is CASSYSGGYGTEAFF. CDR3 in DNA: TGTGCCAGCAGTTACTCGGGGGGGTACGGCACTGAAGCTTTCTTT.

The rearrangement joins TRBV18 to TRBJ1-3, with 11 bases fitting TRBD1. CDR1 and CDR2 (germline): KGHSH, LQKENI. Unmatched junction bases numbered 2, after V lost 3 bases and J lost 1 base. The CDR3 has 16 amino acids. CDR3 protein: CASSPDRGLSGNTIYF. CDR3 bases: TGTGCCAGCTCACCGGACAGGGGGCTGTCTGGAAACACCATATATTTT.

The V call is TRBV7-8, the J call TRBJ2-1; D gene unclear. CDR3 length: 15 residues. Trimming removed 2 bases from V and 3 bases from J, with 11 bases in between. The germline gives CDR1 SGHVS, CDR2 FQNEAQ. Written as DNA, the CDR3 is TGTGCCAGCAGCTTAAACGTCGGGTTCTACAATGAGCAGTTCTTC. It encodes CASSLNVGFYNEQFF.

In DNA form, the CDR3 reads TGTGCCATCAGTGCTGGACAGGATCGGGACGAGCAGTACTTC. Encoded protein: CAISAGQDRDEQYF. The chain has TRBV10-3 and TRBJ2-7; 7 bases are shared with TRBD1. Germline-derived CDR1 and CDR2 are ENHRY and SYGVKD. This CDR3 is built from 14 residues. V shed 4 bases and J 5 bases; nucleotides not matched to a gene: 8.

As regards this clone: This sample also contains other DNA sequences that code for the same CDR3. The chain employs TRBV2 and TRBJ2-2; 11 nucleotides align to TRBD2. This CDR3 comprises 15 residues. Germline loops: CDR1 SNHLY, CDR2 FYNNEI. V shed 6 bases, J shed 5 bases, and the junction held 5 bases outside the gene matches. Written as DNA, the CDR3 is TGTGCCAGCAGCCCGGGACTAGCGGTAACCGGGGAGCTGTTTTTT. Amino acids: CASSPGLAVTGELFF.

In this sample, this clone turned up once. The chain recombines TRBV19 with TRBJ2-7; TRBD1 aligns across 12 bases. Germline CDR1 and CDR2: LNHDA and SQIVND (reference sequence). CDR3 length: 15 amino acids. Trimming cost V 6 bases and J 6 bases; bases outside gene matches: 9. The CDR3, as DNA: TGTGCCAGTAGCTCGACCGGGACAGGGGGCATCGAGCAGTACTTC. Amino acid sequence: CASSSTGTGGIEQYF.

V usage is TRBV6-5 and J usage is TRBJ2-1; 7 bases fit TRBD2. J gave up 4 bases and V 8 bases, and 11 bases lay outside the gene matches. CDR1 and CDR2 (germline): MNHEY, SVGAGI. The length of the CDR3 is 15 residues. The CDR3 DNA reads TGTGCCAGCTGTCCGCTGGGGGGGGTTTACAATGAGCAGTTCTTC. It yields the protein CASCPLGGVYNEQFF.

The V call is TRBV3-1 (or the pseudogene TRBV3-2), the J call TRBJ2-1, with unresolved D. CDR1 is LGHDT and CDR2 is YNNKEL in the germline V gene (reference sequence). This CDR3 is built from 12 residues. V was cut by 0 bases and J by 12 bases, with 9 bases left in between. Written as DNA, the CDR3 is TGTGCCAGCAGCCAAGAATACTTAAGGCAGTTCTTC. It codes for CASSQEYLRQFF.

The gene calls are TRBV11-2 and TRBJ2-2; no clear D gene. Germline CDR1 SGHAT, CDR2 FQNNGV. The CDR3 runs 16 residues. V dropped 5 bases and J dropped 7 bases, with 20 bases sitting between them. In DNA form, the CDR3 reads TGTGCCAGCAGCATACACTTATTGGGCGTTGGCGGGGAGCTGTTTTTT. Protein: CASSIHLLGVGGELFF.

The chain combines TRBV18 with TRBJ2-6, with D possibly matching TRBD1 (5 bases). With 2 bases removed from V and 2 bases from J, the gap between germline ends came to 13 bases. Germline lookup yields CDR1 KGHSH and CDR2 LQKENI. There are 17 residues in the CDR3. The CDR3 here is CASSPESQGTGANVLTF. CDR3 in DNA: TGTGCCAGCTCACCAGAGTCTCAGGGTACTGGGGCCAACGTCCTGACTTTC.

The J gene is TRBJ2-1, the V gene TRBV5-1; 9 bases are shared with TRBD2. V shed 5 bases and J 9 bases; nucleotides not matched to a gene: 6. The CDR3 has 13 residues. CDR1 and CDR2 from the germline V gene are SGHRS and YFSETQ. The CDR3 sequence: CASRGGGASEQFF. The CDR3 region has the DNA TGCGCCAGCAGAGGCGGGGGGGCATCTGAGCAGTTCTTC.

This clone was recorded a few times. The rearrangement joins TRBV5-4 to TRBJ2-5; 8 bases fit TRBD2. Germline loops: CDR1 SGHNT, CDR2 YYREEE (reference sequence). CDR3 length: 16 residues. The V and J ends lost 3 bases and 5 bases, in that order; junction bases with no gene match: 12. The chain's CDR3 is CASSSLSGGAGETQYF. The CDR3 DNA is TGTGCCAGCAGCTCGCTGTCGGGGGGGGCCGGGGAGACCCAGTACTTC. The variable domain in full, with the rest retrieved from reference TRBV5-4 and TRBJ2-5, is ETGVTQSPTHLIKTRGQQVTLRCSSQSGHNTVSWYQQALGQGPQFIFQYYREEENGRGNFPPRFSGLQFPNYSSELNVNALELDDSALYLCASSSLSGGAGETQYFGPGTRLLVL.

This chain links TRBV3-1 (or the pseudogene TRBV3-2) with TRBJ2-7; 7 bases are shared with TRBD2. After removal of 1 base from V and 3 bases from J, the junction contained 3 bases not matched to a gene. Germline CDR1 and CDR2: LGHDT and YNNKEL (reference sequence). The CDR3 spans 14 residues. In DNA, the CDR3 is TGTGCCAGCAGCCAAGGCGGGGGTCGCTACGAGCAGTACTTC. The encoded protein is CASSQGGGRYEQYF.

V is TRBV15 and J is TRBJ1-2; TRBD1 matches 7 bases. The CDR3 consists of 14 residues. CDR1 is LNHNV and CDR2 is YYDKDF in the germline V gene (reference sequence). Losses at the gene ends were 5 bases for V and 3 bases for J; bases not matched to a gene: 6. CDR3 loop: CATSGGQPDYGYTF. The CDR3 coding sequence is TGTGCCACCAGCGGGGGACAGCCAGACTATGGCTACACCTTC.

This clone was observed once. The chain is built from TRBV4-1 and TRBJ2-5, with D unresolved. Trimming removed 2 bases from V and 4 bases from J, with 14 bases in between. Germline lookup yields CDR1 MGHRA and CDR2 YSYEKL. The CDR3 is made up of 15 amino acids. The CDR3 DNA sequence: TGCGCCAGCAGCCAATTTGGCCTCGTCCGAGAGACCCAGTACTTC. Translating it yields CASSQFGLVRETQYF.